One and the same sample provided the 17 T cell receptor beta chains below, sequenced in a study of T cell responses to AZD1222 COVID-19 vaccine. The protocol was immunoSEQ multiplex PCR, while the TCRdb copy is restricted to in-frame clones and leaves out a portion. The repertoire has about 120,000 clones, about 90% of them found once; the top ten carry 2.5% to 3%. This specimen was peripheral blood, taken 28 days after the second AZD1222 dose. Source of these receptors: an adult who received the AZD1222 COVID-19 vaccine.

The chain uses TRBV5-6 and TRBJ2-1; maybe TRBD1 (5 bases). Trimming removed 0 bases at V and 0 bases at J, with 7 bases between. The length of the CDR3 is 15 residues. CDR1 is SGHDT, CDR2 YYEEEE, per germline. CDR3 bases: TGTGCCAGCAGCTTGGGGGGCCTCTCCTACAATGAGCAGTTCTTC. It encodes CASSLGGLSYNEQFF.

The CDR3 DNA sequence: TGTGCCAGCAGCTCTCGGCAGGGTCCAAACACTGAAGCTTTCTTT. It yields the protein CASSSRQGPNTEAFF. The V gene is TRBV7-2, the J gene TRBJ1-1, with D perhaps matching TRBD1 (5 bases). CDR1 is SGHTA, CDR2 FQGNSA, per germline. This CDR3 has 15 amino acids. Trimming took 4 bases from V and 2 from J, leaving 14 bases between them. Full variable domain (remainder filled in from reference TRBV7-2 and TRBJ1-1): GAGVSQSPSNKVTEKGKDVELRCDPISGHTALYWYRQSLGQGLEFLIYFQGNSAPDKSGLPSDRFSAERTGGSVSTLTIQRTQQEDSAVYLCASSSRQGPNTEAFFGQGTRLTVV.

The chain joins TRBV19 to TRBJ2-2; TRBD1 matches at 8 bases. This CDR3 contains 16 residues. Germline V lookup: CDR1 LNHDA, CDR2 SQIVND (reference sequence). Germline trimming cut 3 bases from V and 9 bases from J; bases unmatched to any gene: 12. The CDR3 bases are TGTGCCAGTAGTATGAGCTTTGGACAGGGTTATTGGGAGCTGTTTTTT. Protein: CASSMSFGQGYWELFF.

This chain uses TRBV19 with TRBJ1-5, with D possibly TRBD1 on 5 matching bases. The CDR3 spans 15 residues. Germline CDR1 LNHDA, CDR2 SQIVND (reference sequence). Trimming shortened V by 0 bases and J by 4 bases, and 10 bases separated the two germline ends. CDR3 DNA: TGTGCCAGTAGTATAGAAGACAGACCTAATCAGCCCCAGCATTTT. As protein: CASSIEDRPNQPQHF.

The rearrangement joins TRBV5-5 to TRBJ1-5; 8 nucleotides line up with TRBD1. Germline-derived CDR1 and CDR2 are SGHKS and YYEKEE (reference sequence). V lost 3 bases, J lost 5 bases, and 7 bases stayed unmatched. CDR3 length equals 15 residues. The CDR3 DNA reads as TGTGCCAGCAGCTCCGGATCAGGGGGCTATCAGCCCCAGCATTTT. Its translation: CASSSGSGGYQPQHF.

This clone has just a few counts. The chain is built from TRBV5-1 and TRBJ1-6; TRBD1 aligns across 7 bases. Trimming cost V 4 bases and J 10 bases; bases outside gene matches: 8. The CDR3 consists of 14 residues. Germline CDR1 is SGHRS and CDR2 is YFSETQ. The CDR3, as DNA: TGCGCCAGCAGCGTAGACAGGGTTCTATCACCCCTCCACTTT. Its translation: CASSVDRVLSPLHF.

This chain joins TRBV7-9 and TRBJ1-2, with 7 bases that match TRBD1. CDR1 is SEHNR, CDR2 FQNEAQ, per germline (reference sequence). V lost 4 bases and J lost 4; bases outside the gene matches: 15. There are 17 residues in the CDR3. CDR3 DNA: TGTGCCAGCAGCTCCACCATTACGACCTCAGGGGGCTATGGCTACACCTTC. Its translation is CASSSTITTSGGYGYTF.

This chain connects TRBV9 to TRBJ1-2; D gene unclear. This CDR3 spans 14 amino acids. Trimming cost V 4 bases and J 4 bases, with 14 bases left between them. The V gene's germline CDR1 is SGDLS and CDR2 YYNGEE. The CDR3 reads CASSPQGHLYGYTF. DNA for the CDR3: TGTGCCAGCAGCCCTCAAGGGCACCTCTATGGCTACACCTTC.

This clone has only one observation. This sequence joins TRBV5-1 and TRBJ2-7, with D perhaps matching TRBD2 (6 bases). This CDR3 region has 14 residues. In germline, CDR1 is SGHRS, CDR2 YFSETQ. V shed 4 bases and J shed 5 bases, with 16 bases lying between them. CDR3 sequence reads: CASSLDGRGDEQYF. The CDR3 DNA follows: TGCGCCAGCAGCCTGGACGGACGCGGGGACGAGCAGTACTTC.

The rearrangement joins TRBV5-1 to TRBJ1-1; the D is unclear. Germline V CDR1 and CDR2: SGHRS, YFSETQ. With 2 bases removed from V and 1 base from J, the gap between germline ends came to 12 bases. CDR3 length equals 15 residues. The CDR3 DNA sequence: TGCGCCAGCAGCTTTCGACGGTCTTGGAACACTGAAGCTTTCTTT. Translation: CASSFRRSWNTEAFF.

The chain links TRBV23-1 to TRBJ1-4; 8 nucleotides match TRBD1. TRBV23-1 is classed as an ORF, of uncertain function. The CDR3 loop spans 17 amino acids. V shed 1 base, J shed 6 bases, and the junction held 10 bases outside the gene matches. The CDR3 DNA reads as TGCGCCAGCAGTCAATTCAACCGGGACAGGTTCTATGAAAAACTGTTTTTT. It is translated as CASSQFNRDRFYEKLFF.

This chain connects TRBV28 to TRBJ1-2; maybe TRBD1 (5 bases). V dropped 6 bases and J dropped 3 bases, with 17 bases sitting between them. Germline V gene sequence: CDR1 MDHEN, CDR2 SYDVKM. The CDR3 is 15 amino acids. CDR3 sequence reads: CASSPVGAGHYGYTF. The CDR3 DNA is TGTGCCAGCAGCCCGGTCGGGGCAGGGCACTATGGCTACACCTTC.

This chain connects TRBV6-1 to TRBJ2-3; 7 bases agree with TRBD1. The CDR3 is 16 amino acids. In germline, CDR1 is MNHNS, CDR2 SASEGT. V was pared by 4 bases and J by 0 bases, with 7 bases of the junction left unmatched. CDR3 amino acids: CASSAPGGISTDTQYF. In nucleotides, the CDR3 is TGTGCCAGCAGTGCCCCAGGGGGTATAAGCACAGATACGCAGTATTTT.

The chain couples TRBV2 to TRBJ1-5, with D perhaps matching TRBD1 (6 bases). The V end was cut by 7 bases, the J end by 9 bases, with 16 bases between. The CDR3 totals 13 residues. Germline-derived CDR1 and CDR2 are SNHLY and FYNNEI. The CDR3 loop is CASTDSPPRPQHF. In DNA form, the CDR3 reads TGTGCCAGCACGGACAGTCCTCCTCGGCCCCAGCATTTT.

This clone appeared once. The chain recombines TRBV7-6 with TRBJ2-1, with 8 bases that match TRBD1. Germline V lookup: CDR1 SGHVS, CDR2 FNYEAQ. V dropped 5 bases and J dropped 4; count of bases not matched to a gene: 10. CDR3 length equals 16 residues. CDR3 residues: CASSPRTGTWYNEQFF. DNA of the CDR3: TGTGCCAGCAGCCCCCGGACAGGGACTTGGTACAATGAGCAGTTCTTC. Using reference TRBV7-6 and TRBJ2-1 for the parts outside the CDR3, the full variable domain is GAGVSQSPRYKVTKRGQDVALRCDPISGHVSLYWYRQALGQGPEFLTYFNYEAQQDKSGLPNDRFSAERPEGSISTLTIQRTEQRDSAMYRCASSPRTGTWYNEQFFGPGTRLTVL.

CDR3 bases: TGTGCCAGCAGTGAGAATAGGAATGAGCAGTTCTTC. It yields the protein CASSENRNEQFF. This rearrangement joins TRBV6-1 to TRBJ2-1; D uncertain. CDR3 length: 12 amino acids. CDR1 and CDR2 from the germline V gene are MNHNS and SASEGT. Trimming pared 3 bases from V and 7 bases from J, leaving 7 bases between.

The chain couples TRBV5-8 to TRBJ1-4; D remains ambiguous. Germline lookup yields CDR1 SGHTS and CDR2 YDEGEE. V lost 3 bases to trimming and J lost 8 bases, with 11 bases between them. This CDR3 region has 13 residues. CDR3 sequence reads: CASSSPMGEKLFF. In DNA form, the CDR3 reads TGTGCCAGCAGCTCACCGATGGGAGAAAAACTGTTTTTT.